The clone carrying this T cell receptor (beta chain) was seen a few times. As yet, its antigen is unknown. This specimen belongs to a study of T-cell memory formation after mild COVID-19. In the study overall: TCR clusters mostly belonged to single donors. Study-wide points: Among clones peaking at day 37 in the second wave, SARS-CoV-2 specificity remained unconfirmed.

Amplification by 5'RACE using constant-segment primers produced TCR alpha and TCR beta cDNA libraries that carried sample barcodes and UMIs. TCRdb analysed the 5' RACE reads with MiXCR anew, one entry per CDR3 protein. The repertoire holds 270,000 or so distinct CDR3 sequences, 16% seen once, with roughly a fifth in the top ten. J lost 6 bases, V lost 1 base, and 5 bases had no gene match. This CDR3 is 14 amino acids long. CDR1 is SQVTM, CDR2 ANQGSEA, per germline. The TCR was taken from a man younger than 35 who had mild COVID-19 (a few samples of this study predate the infection). Cell type and time point are not known. Sequencing was performed on PBMCs or a T cell subset sorted from them (not recorded which). The rearrangement uses TRBV29-1 and TRBJ2-2, with 7 bases aligning to TRBD1. In DNA, the CDR3 is TGCAGCGTTGAAGGGGAAAGGGGGCCCGGGGAGCTGTTTTTT. Its translation is CSVEGERGPGELFF.